A selection of T cell receptor beta chains follows, all from one sample in a study of PD-L1 blockade in urothelial cancer. The repertoire was sequenced with immunoSEQ multiplex PCR; TCRdb's copy has only in-frame clones and lacks some. The table lists about 82,000 clones, about 90% of them singletons. The starting material was PBMCs, obtained around atezolizumab (anti-PD-L1) treatment. These receptors all stem from a woman aged 70-85 years with urothelial cancer. The CDR3 runs from the conserved cysteine through the conserved F or W. Fields, in order: J gene, V gene, clone size, D gene, CDR3 protein, CDR3 DNA. D genes are given only for firm matches. Only part of the rows carry a size: once, few, many, or a class if the clone is expanded.

j_call: TRBJ2-5
v_call: TRBV15
clone_size: NA
d_call: TRBD1
cdr3_aa: CATSRDLDRSKTGTIRETQYF
cdr3_nt: TGTGCCACCAGCAGAGATTTGGACAGGTCTAAGACAGGGACGATAAGGGAGACCCAGTACTTC

j_call: TRBJ2-1
v_call: TRBV15
clone_size: once
d_call: NA
cdr3_aa: CATSTGTQIYNEQFF
cdr3_nt: TGTGCCACCTCAACCGGGACACAGATTTACAATGAGCAGTTCTTC

j_call: TRBJ2-3
v_call: TRBV2
clone_size: NA
d_call: NA
cdr3_aa: CASSVKIAETVSTDTQYF
cdr3_nt: TGTGCCAGCAGTGTAAAGATAGCGGAGACCGTTAGCACAGATACGCAGTATTTT

j_call: TRBJ2-1
v_call: TRBV9
clone_size: NA
d_call: TRBD1
cdr3_aa: CASSSRDRGYEQFF
cdr3_nt: TGTGCCAGCAGCTCCCGGGACAGGGGTTATGAGCAGTTCTTC

j_call: TRBJ1-4
v_call: TRBV2
clone_size: NA
d_call: NA
cdr3_aa: CASSAVRATNEKLFF
cdr3_nt: TGTGCCAGCAGCGCCGTCAGGGCGACTAATGAAAAACTGTTTTTT

j_call: TRBJ1-1
v_call: TRBV28
clone_size: NA
d_call: TRBD1
cdr3_aa: CASSFRQGAALNTEAFF
cdr3_nt: TGTGCCAGCAGTTTCCGACAGGGGGCTGCGCTGAACACTGAAGCTTTCTTT

j_call: TRBJ2-7
v_call: TRBV29-1
clone_size: NA
d_call: NA
cdr3_aa: CSVARLFSYEQYF
cdr3_nt: TGCAGCGTTGCCAGGTTGTTCTCCTACGAGCAGTACTTC

j_call: TRBJ1-1
v_call: TRBV19
clone_size: few
d_call: NA
cdr3_aa: CASIRNTEAFF
cdr3_nt: TGTGCCAGTATCCGGAACACTGAAGCTTTCTTT

j_call: TRBJ1-2
v_call: TRBV29-1
clone_size: NA
d_call: TRBD1
cdr3_aa: CSVAGTGGHGYTF
cdr3_nt: TGCAGCGTCGCCGGGACAGGGGGTCATGGCTACACCTTC

j_call: TRBJ2-7
v_call: TRBV5-1
clone_size: NA
d_call: TRBD2
cdr3_aa: CASSFRTSGSVTYEQYF
cdr3_nt: TGCGCCAGCAGCTTCAGGACTAGCGGGAGTGTGACCTACGAGCAGTACTTC

j_call: TRBJ2-1
v_call: TRBV11-2
clone_size: NA
d_call: NA
cdr3_aa: CASSFQYNEQFF
cdr3_nt: TGTGCCAGCAGCTTTCAGTACAATGAGCAGTTCTTC

j_call: TRBJ2-3
v_call: TRBV28
clone_size: NA
d_call: NA
cdr3_aa: CASRGSQDTQYF
cdr3_nt: TGTGCCAGCAGGGGCTCTCAAGATACGCAGTATTTT

j_call: TRBJ2-5
v_call: TRBV15
clone_size: NA
d_call: TRBD1
cdr3_aa: CATSRDSDRGRETQYF
cdr3_nt: TGTGCCACCAGCAGAGATTCCGACAGGGGAAGAGAGACCCAGTACTTC

j_call: TRBJ2-1
v_call: TRBV27
clone_size: NA
d_call: TRBD2
cdr3_aa: CASSYKGLLAGVVNEQFF
cdr3_nt: TGTGCCAGCAGCTATAAGGGACTTCTAGCGGGAGTAGTCAATGAGCAGTTCTTC